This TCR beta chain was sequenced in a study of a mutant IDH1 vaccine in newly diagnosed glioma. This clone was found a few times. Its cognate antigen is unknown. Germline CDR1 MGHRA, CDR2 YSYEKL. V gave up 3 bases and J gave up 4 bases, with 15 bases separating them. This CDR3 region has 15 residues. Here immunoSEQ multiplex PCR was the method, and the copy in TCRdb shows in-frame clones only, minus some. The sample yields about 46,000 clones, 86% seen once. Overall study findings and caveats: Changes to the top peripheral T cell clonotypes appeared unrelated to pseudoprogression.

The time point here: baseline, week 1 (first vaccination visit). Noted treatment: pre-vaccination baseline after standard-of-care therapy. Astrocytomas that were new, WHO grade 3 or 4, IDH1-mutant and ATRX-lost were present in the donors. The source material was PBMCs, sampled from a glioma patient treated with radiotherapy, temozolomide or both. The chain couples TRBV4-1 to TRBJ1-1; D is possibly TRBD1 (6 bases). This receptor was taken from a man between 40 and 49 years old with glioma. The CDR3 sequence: CASSHTHRVPTEAFF. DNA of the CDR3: TGCGCCAGCAGCCATACTCACAGGGTACCCACTGAAGCTTTCTTT.